This T cell receptor (beta chain) came from a study of T cells expressing NK-cell markers. Broader study findings: Dominant NKG2C+ clonotypes in five or six donors made up about 1.0-8% of CD8+ T cells.

As concerns this clonotype: Its specificity is unknown.

Germline V gene data show CDR1 as SQVTM and CDR2 as ANQGSEA. The CDR3 is 13 amino acids. TCRdb re-called the 5' RACE reads and shows each CDR3 protein once, DNA omitted. The sample features 550,000 to 600,000 distinct CDR3 sequences, with 3% to 4.5% in its top ten. The J gene is TRBJ2-1, the V gene TRBV29-1; without DNA, the TCRdb call of TRBD2 cannot be checked. The sequence was obtained from a man younger than 35 in good health. The sample taken for sequencing was blood T cells: a sorted CD56 or NKG2C T cell subset, CD4+ or CD8+ T cells, or bulk PBMC T cells (not recorded which). This CDR3 is CSVSGIGYNEQFF.